The rows below give T cell receptor beta chains drawn from one sample of a study of cytomegalovirus exposure and HLA in healthy donors. The repertoire was sequenced with immunoSEQ multiplex PCR; TCRdb's copy has only in-frame clones and lacks some. The sample comprises approximately 85,000 clones, approximately 80% of which are singletons, and 20% to 25% rests with the top ten. Sequences were obtained from PBMCs. All receptors come from a woman in her fifties or sixties in good health and CMV-seropositive. The CDR3 runs from the conserved cysteine through the conserved F or W. The D gene is left open where the match is weak. Size is omitted from some rows. Given values are once, few, many or a class for expanded clones.

abundance,d_gene,v_gene,j_gene,CDR3aa,CDR3nt
-,TRBD1,TRBV7-9,TRBJ2-5,CASSPTDRGQETQYF,TGTGCCAGCAGCCCTACCGACAGGGGGCAAGAGACCCAGTACTTC
-,-,TRBV10-1,TRBJ1-3,CASSESGAGSGNTIYF,TGCGCCAGCAGTGAGTCGGGGGCCGGCTCTGGAAACACCATATATTTT
-,TRBD2,TRBV11-3,TRBJ2-3,CASSRSMGLAGGPDTQYF,TGTGCCAGCAGCCGATCAATGGGACTAGCGGGAGGCCCAGATACGCAGTATTTT
once,-,TRBV28,TRBJ1-2,CASAFMRDSYGYTF,TGTGCCAGCGCCTTTATGAGGGATAGCTATGGCTACACCTTC
-,-,TRBV30,TRBJ2-5,CAWSRPGIQETQYF,TGTGCCTGGAGTCGGCCGGGGATCCAAGAGACCCAGTACTTC
-,-,TRBV21-1,TRBJ2-1,CASSKLKALGNEQFF,TGTGCCAGCAGCAAATTGAAAGCCCTTGGCAATGAGCAGTTCTTC
-,TRBD2,TRBV6-5,TRBJ2-5,CASSSGLAGGETQYF,TGTGCCAGCAGTAGCGGACTAGCGGGAGGAGAGACCCAGTACTTC
-,TRBD1,TRBV7-9,TRBJ1-2,CSSSTGEGYTF,TGTTCCAGCAGCACAGGGGAAGGCTACACCTTC
-,-,TRBV19,TRBJ1-2,CASSIRVGYGYTF,TGTGCCAGTAGTATCAGGGTGGGTTATGGCTACACCTTC
-,-,TRBV15,TRBJ2-1,CATSSDTGYYNEQFF,TGTGCCACCAGCAGCGACACAGGGTACTACAATGAGCAGTTCTTC
-,TRBD1,TRBV9,TRBJ1-4,CASSVTGTGTEKLFF,TGTGCCAGCAGCGTCACCGGGACAGGGACTGAAAAACTGTTTTTT
-,-,TRBV19,TRBJ1-2,CASSIGRGFNGYTF,TGTGCCAGTAGTATAGGGAGAGGATTCAATGGCTACACCTTC
-,-,TRBV6-1,TRBJ2-1,CASKLQGGNEQFF,TGTGCCAGCAAATTACAGGGGGGGAATGAGCAGTTCTTC
-,TRBD1,TRBV27,TRBJ2-7,CASRTGQGYEQYF,TGTGCCAGCAGAACGGGACAGGGCTACGAGCAGTACTTC
-,-,TRBV10-3,TRBJ1-1,CAIVANMNTEAFF,TGTGCCATAGTTGCTAATATGAACACTGAAGCTTTCTTT
-,-,TRBV7-9,TRBJ2-7,CSSSSFTYEQYF,TGTTCCAGCAGCTCATTCACCTACGAGCAGTACTTC
once,TRBD1,TRBV11-3,TRBJ1-1,CASSLGQGGFRSTEAFF,TGTGCCAGCAGCTTAGGACAGGGGGGCTTTAGGAGCACTGAAGCTTTCTTT
-,-,TRBV20-1,TRBJ1-1,CSARGRGEAFF,TGCAGTGCTAGGGGTAGGGGTGAAGCTTTCTTT
few,-,TRBV7-9,TRBJ1-2,CSSTPLGTGRAYGYTF,TGTTCCAGCACCCCTCTTGGTACAGGGAGGGCCTATGGCTACACCTTC
-,-,TRBV18,TRBJ2-2,CASSPPVGELFF,TGTGCCAGCTCACCCCCGGTCGGGGAGCTGTTTTTT
-,TRBD1,TRBV6-6,TRBJ1-3,CASRTGTAGNTIYF,TGTGCCAGCAGAACCGGGACAGCCGGAAACACCATATATTTT
once,TRBD1,TRBV7-6,TRBJ2-2,CASSLERDRGSGELFF,TGTGCCAGCAGCTTAGAGCGGGACAGGGGAAGCGGGGAGCTGTTTTTT